This note documents a single T cell receptor (beta chain) sequence. This sample was taken from a study of multiple sclerosis patients with progressive multifocal leukoencephalopathy. CDR1 SGHNT and CDR2 YENEEA come from the germline V gene. The V end lost 1 base, the J end lost 4 bases, and 8 bases lay between the germline ends. This CDR3 has 14 residues. The method was immunoSEQ multiplex PCR; TCRdb's version includes in-frame clones alone and lacks a portion of them. The profile covers tens of thousands of clones, with around 92% appearing a single time and more than 1.5% taken by the ten largest. Time point in this sample: before natalizumab initiation.

Material: PBMCs. The clonotype comes from a man younger than 40 with multiple sclerosis. The rearrangement uses TRBV11-3 and TRBJ2-1; no reliable D call. The CDR3 nucleotides read TGTGCCAGCAGCTTAGGGTCGGGTTACAATGAGCAGTTCTTC. Its protein is CASSLGSGYNEQFF. Based on the CDR3 plus reference TRBV11-3 and TRBJ2-1, the full variable domain is EAGVVQSPRYKIIEKKQPVAFWCNPISGHNTLYWYLQNLGQGPELLIRYENEEAVDDSQLPKDRFSAERLKGVDSTLKIQPAELGDSAVYLCASSLGSGYNEQFFGPGTRLTVL.